The rows below give T cell receptor beta chains drawn from one sample of a study of monozygotic twins with inflammatory bowel disease. TCRdb re-called the 5' RACE reads and shows each CDR3 protein once, DNA omitted. Found here are about 380,000 distinct CDR3 sequences; the top ten clones hold just over 2.5%. Sequencing was carried out using blood. Receptors were obtained from a human donor with ulcerative colitis or Crohn's disease, or a healthy co-twin of an affected twin (not recorded which). CDR3s include the opening cysteine and the closing phenylalanine or tryptophan. Fields, in order: J gene, V gene, CDR3 protein.

TRBJ2-7	TRBV6-5	CASSPISNDEQYF
TRBJ1-2	TRBV20-1	CSARVGAPGYGYTF
TRBJ2-3	TRBV20-1	CSAYRGGDTQYF
TRBJ2-3	TRBV4-2	CASSPEFIGGTFLSTDTQYF
TRBJ2-7	TRBV7-6	CASSLASGPGEQYF
TRBJ2-7	TRBV18	CASSPQPGTSYEQYF
TRBJ1-1	TRBV20-1	CSARDPTGGTEAFF
TRBJ2-5	TRBV4-2	CASSQGIAGQETQYF
TRBJ1-6	TRBV3-1	CASKELSSPLHF
TRBJ1-4	TRBV20-1	CSAQRSGGYEKLFF
TRBJ2-1	TRBV12-3/TRBV12-4	CASSFLWINEQFF
TRBJ2-5	TRBV5-1	CASSLRLAGGQETQYF
TRBJ2-5	TRBV3-1	CASSPWQGQETQYF
TRBJ2-1	TRBV27	CASSPSGVGNNEQFF
TRBJ2-7	TRBV29-1	CSVEVGYEQYF
TRBJ2-5	TRBV4-2	CASSQVGTGEETQYF
TRBJ2-2	TRBV10-3	CAISEGDRANTGELFF
TRBJ2-7	TRBV6-2/TRBV6-3	CASRLWGMSSYEQYF
TRBJ2-7	TRBV24-1	CATSDHGTGAYEQYF
TRBJ2-1	TRBV3-1	CASSQIAVNEQFF
TRBJ2-5	TRBV15	CATGLAGERETQYF
TRBJ2-7	TRBV18	CASSPPSPAASYEQYF
TRBJ2-1	TRBV28	CASKDRGRWQFF
TRBJ2-1	TRBV6-2/TRBV6-3	CASSHGTSGRKSYNEQFF